This TCR beta chain was observed in a study of blood T cells in healthy people across ages. Using a J-beta primer mix together with a sample-barcoded 5' primer, a second PCR was run for roughly 6 to 11 cycles. MiXCR was run by TCRdb on the 5' RACE reads, yielding one entry per CDR3 protein. Of approximately 1.5 million distinct CDR3 sequences listed, about 45% were seen once; the top ten hold roughly 3.7%. The CDR3 sequence is 14 residues long. Trimming took off 1 base at V and 8 bases at J, with 16 bases between the two ends. Per germline, CDR1 DFQATT and CDR2 SNEGSKA (reference sequence). This TCR came from a woman aged 18-29 years in good health. Sequenced input: blood. The chain joins TRBV20-1 to TRBJ2-3, with D possibly matching TRBD2 (6 bases). CDR3 coding DNA: TGCAGTGCTAGAGCTGCGGGGTTTGTTGCTACGCAGTATTTT. As protein: CSARAAGFVATQYF.